A single sample is the source of the 18 T cell receptor beta chains below, sequenced in a study of blood T cell repertoires in COVID-19. Produced via immunoSEQ multiplex PCR; TCRdb's table is partial and in-frame only. The table lists around 250,000 clones, 70% to 90% of them singletons. The sample taken for sequencing was PBMCs or T cells enriched from blood (not recorded which). These receptors all stem from a woman between 50 and 59 years old who had recovered from COVID-19.

The chain carries TRBV5-1 and TRBJ1-4; 7 bases align to TRBD1. The CDR3 contains 15 residues. Germline V gives CDR1 SGHRS, CDR2 YFSETQ. The J segment lost 1 base and the V segment lost 4 bases, leaving 4 bases of the junction unmatched. DNA for the CDR3: TGCGCCAGCAGCACCGGGACAGTAACTAATGAAAAACTGTTTTTT. It translates to CASSTGTVTNEKLFF.

The chain has TRBV3-1 (or the pseudogene TRBV3-2) and TRBJ2-7; tentative D call: TRBD2 (6 bases). The CDR3 sequence is 15 residues long. Germline loops: CDR1 LGHDT, CDR2 YNNKEL (reference sequence). Between the trimmed V and J ends, which lost 4 bases and 6 bases, there was a span of 19 bases. The CDR3 loop reads CASSPRRAGRFEQYF. The CDR3 coding sequence is TGTGCCAGCAGCCCCCGCCGAGCAGGGAGGTTCGAGCAGTACTTC.

The J gene is TRBJ2-3, the V gene TRBV3-1 (or the pseudogene TRBV3-2); a possible D gene is TRBD2 (5 bases). The length of the CDR3 is 13 residues. Trimming took off 0 bases at V and 15 bases at J, with 16 bases between the two ends. In germline, CDR1 is LGHDT, CDR2 YNNKEL (reference sequence). The DNA of the CDR3 is TGTGCCAGCAGCCAAGATAGGACTCCCTCCCCCTATTTT. Its protein product is CASSQDRTPSPYF.

The chain employs TRBV4-2 and TRBJ2-1; the match to TRBD2 covers 8 bases. The CDR3 has 14 amino acids. V lost 4 bases and J lost 7; bases outside the gene matches: 6. Germline assignment: CDR1 LGHNA and CDR2 YNFKEQ. In DNA, the CDR3 is TGTGCCAGCAGCCCCGAGCGGGAGCGTAATGAGCAGTTCTTC. It specifies CASSPERERNEQFF.

This clone occurred many times. This specimen includes other DNA sequences encoding the same CDR3. The chain joins TRBV28 to TRBJ1-2, with D perhaps matching TRBD1 (6 bases). The germline CDR1 and CDR2 sequences are MDHEN and SYDVKM. The CDR3 is 13 amino acids. V gave up 3 bases and J gave up 8 bases, with 13 bases separating them. This CDR3 is CASSFGGLRGYTF. CDR3 nucleotide sequence: TGTGCCAGCAGTTTTGGGGGCCTTCGGGGCTACACCTTC.

This clone was picked up one time. This rearrangement joins TRBV5-4 to TRBJ2-7, with 12 bases matching TRBD1. CDR1 is SGHNT, CDR2 YYREEE, per germline (reference sequence). Trimming removed 2 bases from V and 3 bases from J; junction bases left unmatched: 3. The CDR3 runs 15 residues. CDR3 sequence: CASSFGTGGFYEQYF. The CDR3 nucleotides read TGTGCCAGCAGCTTCGGGACAGGGGGCTTCTACGAGCAGTACTTC.

The genes are TRBV5-1 and TRBJ2-1, with D maybe TRBD1 (5 bases). V was shortened by 0 bases and J by 8 bases, with 12 bases between the two germline ends. The CDR3 contains 14 residues. Germline V gene lookup returns CDR1 SGHRS and CDR2 YFSETQ. The CDR3 DNA reads as TGCGCCAGCAGCTTGGTTCAGGGTTACCATGAGCAGTTCTTC. It encodes CASSLVQGYHEQFF.

The rearrangement uses TRBV29-1 and TRBJ2-1, with 9 bases matching TRBD2. CDR3 size: 12 residues. Looked up from germline, CDR1 is SQVTM and CDR2 is ANQGSEA. V was clipped by 7 bases and J by 10 bases; unmatched bases: 8. Here the CDR3 reads CSGGGLAREQFF. The DNA of the CDR3 is TGCAGCGGGGGGGGACTAGCTCGCGAGCAGTTCTTC.

The rearrangement joins TRBV27 to TRBJ2-1; the match to TRBD2 covers 15 bases. This CDR3 comprises 16 residues. CDR1 MNHEY and CDR2 SMNVEV come from the germline V gene (reference sequence). V dropped 5 bases and J dropped 8; count of bases not matched to a gene: 7. CDR3 coding DNA: TGTGCCAGCAGTCCCGGACTAGCGGGAGGGTGGGATGAGCAGTTCTTC. It yields the protein CASSPGLAGGWDEQFF.

V gene TRBV19 combines with J gene TRBJ1-5, with D hard to call. This CDR3 spans 15 amino acids. Germline V gives CDR1 LNHDA, CDR2 SQIVND (reference sequence). V shed 5 bases and J shed 7 bases, with 18 bases lying between them. The CDR3 loop reads CASSPTGSGGQPQHF. The CDR3 region has the DNA TGTGCCAGTAGTCCGACGGGTTCCGGTGGCCAGCCCCAGCATTTT.

The chain recombines TRBV30 with TRBJ1-3; D call uncertain. With 4 bases removed from V and 2 bases from J, the gap between germline ends came to 9 bases. This CDR3 has 13 amino acids. Germline lookup yields CDR1 GTSNPN and CDR2 SVGIG (reference sequence). Written as DNA, the CDR3 is TGTGCCTGGATGAAATCAGCTGGAAACACCATATATTTT. This encodes CAWMKSAGNTIYF.

This clone showed up just once. V usage is TRBV5-1 and J usage is TRBJ1-2, with TRBD1 identical over 8 bases. V was pared by 3 bases and J by 8 bases, with 18 bases of the junction left unmatched. The CDR3 extends over 17 amino acids. Germline CDR1 is SGHRS and CDR2 is YFSETQ. CDR3 sequence: CASSSVAGTGGRGGYTF. DNA of the CDR3: TGCGCCAGCAGCTCGGTAGCCGGGACAGGAGGACGAGGAGGCTACACCTTC.

The chain employs TRBV2 and TRBJ2-7, with 7 bases aligning to TRBD1. The junction had 16 bases not matched to a gene; V was cut back by 4 bases and J by 4 bases. The germline CDR1 and CDR2 sequences are SNHLY and FYNNEI. The CDR3 contains 17 residues. DNA of the CDR3: TGTGCCAGCAGTGCCATCAGAAGACAGGGAGCCCCTTACGAGCAGTACTTC. It specifies CASSAIRRQGAPYEQYF.

The chain recombines TRBV18 with TRBJ1-4, with 8 bases identical to TRBD1. CDR1 and CDR2 (germline): KGHSH, LQKENI. This CDR3 contains 16 residues. The trim removed 3 bases at V and 4 bases at J, leaving 7 bases unmatched. Here the CDR3 reads CASSPRQGSFNEKLFF. DNA for the CDR3: TGTGCCAGCTCACCCAGACAGGGGTCCTTTAATGAAAAACTGTTTTTT.

This clone appeared a few times. V and J are TRBV19 and TRBJ2-2, with D tentatively TRBD1 (6 bases). The germline V gene encodes CDR1 LNHDA and CDR2 SQIVND (reference sequence). V was shortened by 8 bases and J by 2 bases, with 15 bases between the two germline ends. This CDR3 is built from 15 residues. Here the CDR3 DNA reads TGTGCCAGTGACAGGAGGAGATCCAACACCGGGGAGCTGTTTTTT. This sequence encodes CASDRRRSNTGELFF.

V is TRBV5-8 and J is TRBJ2-1; TRBD1 aligns across 10 bases. Trimming at V came to 2 bases and at J to 4 bases, leaving 12 bases not matched to a gene. The CDR3 totals 18 residues. Germline V CDR1 and CDR2: SGHTS, YDEGEE. The CDR3 spells CASSFRFWRGQGYNEQFF. In DNA form, the CDR3 reads TGTGCCAGCAGCTTTCGATTTTGGCGGGGACAGGGGTACAATGAGCAGTTCTTC.

This clone has just one count. This chain joins TRBV10-3 and TRBJ2-6, with 9 bases that match TRBD1. The V gene's germline CDR1 is ENHRY and CDR2 SYGVKD. Unmatched junction bases numbered 18, after V lost 6 bases and J lost 0 bases. There are 21 residues in the CDR3. In nucleotides, the CDR3 is TGTGCCATCAGCGGACAGGGGAGCGCTAGCTGGGGAGGCTCTGGGGCCAACGTCCTGACTTTC. Protein sequence: CAISGQGSASWGGSGANVLTF.

V is TRBV10-1 and J is TRBJ1-5; D gene unclear. There are 15 residues in the CDR3. Between the trimmed V and J ends, which lost 2 bases and 2 bases, there was a span of 10 bases. The germline CDR1 and CDR2 sequences are WNHNN and SYGVQD (reference sequence). Here the CDR3 DNA reads TGCGCCAGCAGTGAGGGAGGGATTTGCAATCAGCCCCAGCATTTT. Its translation: CASSEGGICNQPQHF.